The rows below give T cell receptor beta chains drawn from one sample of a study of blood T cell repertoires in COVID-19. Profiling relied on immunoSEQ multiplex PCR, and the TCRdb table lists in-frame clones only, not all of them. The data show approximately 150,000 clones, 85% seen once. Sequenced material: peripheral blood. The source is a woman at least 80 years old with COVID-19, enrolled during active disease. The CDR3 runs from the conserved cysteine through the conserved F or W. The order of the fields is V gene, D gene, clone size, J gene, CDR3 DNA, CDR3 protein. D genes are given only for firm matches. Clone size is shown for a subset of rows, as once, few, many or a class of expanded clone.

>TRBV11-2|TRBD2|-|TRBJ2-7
TGTGCCAGCAGTTCTAGGGGACTAGCGGGTTACGAGCAGTACTTC
CASSSRGLAGYEQYF
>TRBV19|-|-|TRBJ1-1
TGTGCCAGTAGTATAGTAGGGGCGGTGAACACTGAAGCTTTCTTT
CASSIVGAVNTEAFF
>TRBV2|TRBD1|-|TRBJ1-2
TGTGCCAGCAGGAGGGGGCTTGACTATGGCTACACCTTC
CASRRGLDYGYTF
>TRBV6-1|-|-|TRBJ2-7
TGTGCCAGCAGTGAAGTAGGAGGGTTAAACGAGCAGTACTTC
CASSEVGGLNEQYF
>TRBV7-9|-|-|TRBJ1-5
TGTGCCAGCAGCCCAAAGGGCGGGGGACATCAGCCCCAGCATTTT
CASSPKGGGHQPQHF
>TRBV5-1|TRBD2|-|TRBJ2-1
TGCGCCAGCAGGGTATCTGGGGGACTAAGATCCTACAATGAGCAGTTCTTC
CASRVSGGLRSYNEQFF
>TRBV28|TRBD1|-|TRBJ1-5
TGTGCCAGCAGAAAAACAGGGGATCAGCCCCAGCATTTT
CASRKTGDQPQHF
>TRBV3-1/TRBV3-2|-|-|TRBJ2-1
TGTGCCAGCAGCCAAGATCCGGGTTCGAATGAGCAGTTCTTC
CASSQDPGSNEQFF
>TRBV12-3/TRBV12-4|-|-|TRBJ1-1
TGTGCCAGCAGAGCGGACAGCGAAGCTTTCTTT
CASRADSEAFF
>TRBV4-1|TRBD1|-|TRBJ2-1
TGCGCCAGCAGCCGGGTCGTCAGGGGGATCGGTGAGCAGTTCTTC
CASSRVVRGIGEQFF
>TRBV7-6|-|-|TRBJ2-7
TGTGCCAGCAGCTTAGCTCAGGGGATGAGGAGTTACGAGCAGTACTTC
CASSLAQGMRSYEQYF
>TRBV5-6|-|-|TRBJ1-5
TGTGCCAGCAGCTTGGCAGGGGTTCACCAGCCCCAGCATTTT
CASSLAGVHQPQHF
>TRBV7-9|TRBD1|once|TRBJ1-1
TGTGCCAGCAGCCTACAGGGGGCAGGGGGAGAAGCTTTCTTT
CASSLQGAGGEAFF
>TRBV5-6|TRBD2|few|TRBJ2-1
TGTGCCAGCAGCTTGGCGGCTAGCGGGGGGGAGCAGTTCTTC
CASSLAASGGEQFF
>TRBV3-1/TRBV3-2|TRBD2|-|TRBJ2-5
TGTGCCAGCAGCCTAGCGGGAGGGGAAGAGACCCAGTACTTC
CASSLAGGEETQYF
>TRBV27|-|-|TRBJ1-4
TGTGCCAGCAGTCGATACCCGAGGACAGTTAATGAAAAACTGTTTTTT
CASSRYPRTVNEKLFF
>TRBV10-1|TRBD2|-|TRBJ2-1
TGCGCCAGCAGTGAAGGCGGGAGGGGGTATGAGCAGTTCTTC
CASSEGGRGYEQFF
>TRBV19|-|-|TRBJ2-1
TGTGCCAGTAGTATAATTCCGAGTCGAGGTTTCGGTGGGCAGTTCTTC
CASSIIPSRGFGGQFF
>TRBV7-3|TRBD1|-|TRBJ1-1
TGTGCCAGCAGCTTAGACAGGGAAAACACTGAAGCTTTCTTT
CASSLDRENTEAFF
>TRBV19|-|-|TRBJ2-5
TGTGCCAGTAGTATAGCAAGGGGATCCCAAGAGACCCAGTACTTC
CASSIARGSQETQYF
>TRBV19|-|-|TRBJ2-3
TGTGCCAGTAGTTCAGCAGGGTTCAGGACAGATACGCAGTATTTT
CASSSAGFRTDTQYF
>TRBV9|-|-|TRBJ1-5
TGTGCCAGCAGCCCCCAGGAGGGGAATCAGCCCCAGCATTTT
CASSPQEGNQPQHF
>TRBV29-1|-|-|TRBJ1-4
TGCAGCGTTGGATTCTCAGGGGCGCCCCTCAATGAAAAACTGTTTTTT
CSVGFSGAPLNEKLFF
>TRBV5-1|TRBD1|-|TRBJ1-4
TGCGCCAGCAGCCCGGGACAGGGGGCAGAAAAACTGTTTTTT
CASSPGQGAEKLFF
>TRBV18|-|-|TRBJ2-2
TGTGCCAGCTCACAGAGACCGGGACACCTGAACACCGGGGAGCTGTTTTTT
CASSQRPGHLNTGELFF
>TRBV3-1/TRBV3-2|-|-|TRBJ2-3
TGTGCCAGCAGCCAAACGAGGGATACGCAGTATTTT
CASSQTRDTQYF
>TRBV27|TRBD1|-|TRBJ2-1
TGTGCCTCTGGTAGACAGGGGAGGCGCGATGAGCAGTTCTTC
CASGRQGRRDEQFF
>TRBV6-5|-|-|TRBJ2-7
TGTGCCAGCAGTAAGCACAGGGAATACGAGCAGTACTTC
CASSKHREYEQYF
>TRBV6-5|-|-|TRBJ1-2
TGTGCCAGCAGTTACGTTCCGGGGATTAACTATGGCTACACCTTC
CASSYVPGINYGYTF
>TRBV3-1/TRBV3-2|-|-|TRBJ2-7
TGTGCCAGCAGCCAATCCCGCTCGCGCATAAGCTCCTACGAGCAGTACTTC
CASSQSRSRISSYEQYF
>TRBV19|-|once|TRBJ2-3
TGTGCCACCCAAAGGACACTCACTAGCACAGATACGCAGTATTTT
CATQRTLTSTDTQYF
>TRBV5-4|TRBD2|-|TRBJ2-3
TGTGCCAGCAGACCCGCGGGGGGGTTTAGCACAGATACGCAGTATTTT
CASRPAGGFSTDTQYF
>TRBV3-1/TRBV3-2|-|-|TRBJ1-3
TGTGCCAGCAGCCGGAACAGGGACGGAACTGGAAACACCATATATTTT
CASSRNRDGTGNTIYF
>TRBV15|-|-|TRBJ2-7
TGTGCCACCGGGGGGGACATCAACTACGAGCAGTACTTC
CATGGDINYEQYF
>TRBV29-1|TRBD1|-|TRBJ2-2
TGCAGCGGATCAACAGGGGCGGCGAACACCGGGGAGCTGTTTTTT
CSGSTGAANTGELFF
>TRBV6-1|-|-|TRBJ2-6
TGTGCCAGCAGTGCAACGGGACACCTGAGCTCTGGGGCCAACGTCCTGACTTTC
CASSATGHLSSGANVLTF
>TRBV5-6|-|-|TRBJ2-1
TGTGCCAGCAGCCAAACAGGGTATCGGAGCAATGAGCAGTTCTTC
CASSQTGYRSNEQFF
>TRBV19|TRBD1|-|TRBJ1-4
TGTGCCAGTAGCTCGACAGGGACTAATGAAAAACTGTTTTTT
CASSSTGTNEKLFF
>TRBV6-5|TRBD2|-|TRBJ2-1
TGTGCCAGCCGACGGGGACTAGCGAGCACTGAGCAGTTCTTC
CASRRGLASTEQFF